This is a list of T cell receptor beta chains from one sample in a study of cytomegalovirus exposure and HLA in healthy donors. Data came from immunoSEQ multiplex PCR; TCRdb stores just in-frame clones and leaves some out. The table lists 220,000 or so clones, 65% to 75% of them singletons. The sequenced sample consisted of PBMCs. Every receptor here comes from a woman younger than 45 in good health and CMV-seronegative. CDR3s include the opening cysteine and the closing phenylalanine or tryptophan. Clone size is given for some rows only: seen once, a few or many times, or a class if the clone is expanded.

v_call: TRBV9; clone_size: .; j_call: TRBJ2-1; cdr3_aa: CASSLGLAEYNEQFF
v_call: TRBV18; clone_size: few; j_call: TRBJ1-2; cdr3_aa: CASSPKDRWGYTF
v_call: TRBV5-4; clone_size: .; j_call: TRBJ1-2; cdr3_aa: CASSREANYGYTF
v_call: TRBV4-2; clone_size: once; j_call: TRBJ2-3; cdr3_aa: CASSQDGAGGPADTQYF
v_call: TRBV30; clone_size: .; j_call: TRBJ2-5; cdr3_aa: CAWNVLAGGETQYF
v_call: TRBV5-8; clone_size: once; j_call: TRBJ2-7; cdr3_aa: CASTYRSSYEQYF
v_call: TRBV5-1; clone_size: .; j_call: TRBJ2-4; cdr3_aa: CASSETPGTGLNIQYF
v_call: TRBV6-6; clone_size: once; j_call: TRBJ1-6; cdr3_aa: CASNLAQGAGNSPLHF
v_call: TRBV30; clone_size: .; j_call: TRBJ1-3; cdr3_aa: CAWSRQSFGNTIYF
v_call: TRBV5-1; clone_size: .; j_call: TRBJ1-5; cdr3_aa: CASSLVADGQPQHF
v_call: TRBV6-5; clone_size: .; j_call: TRBJ2-7; cdr3_aa: CASRPDRVFSYEQYF
v_call: TRBV5-4; clone_size: .; j_call: TRBJ2-5; cdr3_aa: CASSLPSGALQETQYF
v_call: TRBV20-1; clone_size: .; j_call: TRBJ1-2; cdr3_aa: CSVDYGYTF
v_call: TRBV7-3; clone_size: .; j_call: TRBJ2-3; cdr3_aa: CASSRLGDTDTQYF
v_call: TRBV6-1; clone_size: .; j_call: TRBJ1-3; cdr3_aa: CASSEAQGYGNAIYF
v_call: TRBV25-1; clone_size: .; j_call: TRBJ1-1; cdr3_aa: CASVKGGVNTEAFF
v_call: TRBV6-1; clone_size: .; j_call: TRBJ1-1; cdr3_aa: CASRDQGDRNTEAFF
v_call: TRBV5-1; clone_size: .; j_call: TRBJ2-5; cdr3_aa: CASSPLPSSDQETQYF
v_call: TRBV5-5; clone_size: once; j_call: TRBJ1-2; cdr3_aa: CASSLGTSNGYTF
v_call: TRBV18; clone_size: .; j_call: TRBJ2-2; cdr3_aa: CASSPQGLAGELFF
v_call: TRBV6-5; clone_size: .; j_call: TRBJ1-5; cdr3_aa: CASSEGGSGQPQHF
v_call: TRBV6-5; clone_size: .; j_call: TRBJ1-1; cdr3_aa: CATTDSGRKAFF
v_call: TRBV19; clone_size: few; j_call: TRBJ1-5; cdr3_aa: CASSTDKYSNQPQHF
v_call: TRBV29-1; clone_size: .; j_call: TRBJ2-2; cdr3_aa: CSDLLAGETGELFF
v_call: TRBV5-1; clone_size: .; j_call: TRBJ1-1; cdr3_aa: CASSHQGPDTEAFF
v_call: TRBV6-5; clone_size: .; j_call: TRBJ2-1; cdr3_aa: CASSTTGGYNEQFF
v_call: TRBV29-1; clone_size: .; j_call: TRBJ2-3; cdr3_aa: CSVERQGISTDTQYF
v_call: TRBV5-1; clone_size: few; j_call: TRBJ2-5; cdr3_aa: CASSLVRAGAGETQYF
v_call: TRBV18; clone_size: .; j_call: TRBJ1-5; cdr3_aa: CASSTGGNQPQHF
v_call: TRBV27; clone_size: .; j_call: TRBJ1-1; cdr3_aa: CASRPGQGIAEAFF
v_call: TRBV6-5; clone_size: .; j_call: TRBJ1-4; cdr3_aa: CASSRWGVNEKLFF
v_call: TRBV5-1; clone_size: .; j_call: TRBJ2-3; cdr3_aa: CASSPDRGTDTQYF
v_call: TRBV11-3; clone_size: .; j_call: TRBJ1-1; cdr3_aa: CASSLDGGGNTEAFF
v_call: TRBV30; clone_size: .; j_call: TRBJ1-4; cdr3_aa: CAWSGDRGAEKLFF
v_call: TRBV15; clone_size: .; j_call: TRBJ1-2; cdr3_aa: CATSRDRSGYGYTF
v_call: TRBV18; clone_size: .; j_call: TRBJ1-2; cdr3_aa: CASSPEAGKNYGYTF
v_call: TRBV9; clone_size: .; j_call: TRBJ1-6; cdr3_aa: CASTYREGNSPLHF
v_call: TRBV6-1; clone_size: .; j_call: TRBJ2-2; cdr3_aa: CASSDAVRTGELFF
v_call: TRBV2; clone_size: once; j_call: TRBJ1-1; cdr3_aa: CASRAGEAFF
v_call: TRBV5-4; clone_size: .; j_call: TRBJ2-1; cdr3_aa: CASSAPLNEQFF